The source of this T cell receptor beta chain is a study of naive CD8 T cells in extremely preterm neonates. TCRdb's copy holds only in-frame clones and misses some; the assay was immunoSEQ multiplex PCR. This sample has roughly 960 clones, with roughly 97% found just once. This clone has just one count. The antigen is unknown. Germline CDR1 and CDR2: MNHEY and SMNVEV (reference sequence). V lost 3 bases, J lost 1 base, and 15 bases lay in between. The CDR3 has 16 amino acids. Extremely preterm births at roughly 22-28 weeks of gestation supplied the samples. Whole-study findings and limits: Preterm CDR3s were shorter than older groups', with fewer N additions and less trimming. Preterm neonates had significantly lower iChao1 richness than other age groups.

The rearrangement uses TRBV27 and TRBJ1-1, with D hard to call. The source is a girl who was born preterm. The sample comprised naive CD8+ T cells from cord blood. The CDR3 DNA reads TGTGCCAGCAGTTTTGCCCACACAACCAAGAACACTGAAGCTTTCTTT. Translation: CASSFAHTTKNTEAFF.